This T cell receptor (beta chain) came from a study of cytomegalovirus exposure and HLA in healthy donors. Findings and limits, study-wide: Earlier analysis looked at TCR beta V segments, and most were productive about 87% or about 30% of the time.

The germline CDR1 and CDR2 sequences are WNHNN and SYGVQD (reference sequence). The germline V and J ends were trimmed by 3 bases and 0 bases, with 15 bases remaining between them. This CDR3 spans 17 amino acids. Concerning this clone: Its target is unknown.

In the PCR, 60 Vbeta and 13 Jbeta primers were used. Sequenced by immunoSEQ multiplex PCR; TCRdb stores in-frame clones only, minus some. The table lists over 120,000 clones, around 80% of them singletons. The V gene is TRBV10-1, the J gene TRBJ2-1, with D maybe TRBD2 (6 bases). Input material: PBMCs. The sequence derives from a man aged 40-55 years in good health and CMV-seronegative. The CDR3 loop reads CASSDRRRGSSYNEQFF. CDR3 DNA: TGCGCCAGCAGTGACCGTCGGCGGGGAAGCTCCTACAATGAGCAGTTCTTC.